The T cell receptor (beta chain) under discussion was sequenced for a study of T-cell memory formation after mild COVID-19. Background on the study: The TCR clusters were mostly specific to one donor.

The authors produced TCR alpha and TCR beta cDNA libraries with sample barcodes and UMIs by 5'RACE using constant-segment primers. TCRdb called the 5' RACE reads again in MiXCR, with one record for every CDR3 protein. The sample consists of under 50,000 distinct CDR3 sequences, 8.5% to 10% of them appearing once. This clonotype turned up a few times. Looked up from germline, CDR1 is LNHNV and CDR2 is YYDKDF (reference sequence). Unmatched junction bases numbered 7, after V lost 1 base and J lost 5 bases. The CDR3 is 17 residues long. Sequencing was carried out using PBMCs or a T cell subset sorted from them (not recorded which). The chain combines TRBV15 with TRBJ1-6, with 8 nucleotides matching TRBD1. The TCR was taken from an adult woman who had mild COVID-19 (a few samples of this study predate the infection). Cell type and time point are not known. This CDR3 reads CATSRGGQGANNSPLHF. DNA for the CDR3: TGTGCCACCAGCAGAGGAGGGCAGGGGGCGAATAATTCACCCCTCCACTTT.